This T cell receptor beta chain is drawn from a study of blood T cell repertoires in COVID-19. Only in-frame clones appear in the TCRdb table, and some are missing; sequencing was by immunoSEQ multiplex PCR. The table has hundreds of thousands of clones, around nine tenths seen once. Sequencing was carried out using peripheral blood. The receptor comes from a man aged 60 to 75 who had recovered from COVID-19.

CDR3: CSVARDRGYGYTF. CDR3 DNA: TGCAGCGTTGCCAGGGACAGGGGCTATGGCTACACCTTC. This chain uses TRBV29-1 with TRBJ1-2; TRBD1 agrees at 10 bases. V lost 4 bases, J lost 4 bases, and 3 bases stayed unmatched. Germline CDR1 SQVTM, CDR2 ANQGSEA. The CDR3 covers 13 residues. Filled out from reference TRBV29-1 and TRBJ1-2, the complete variable domain reads SAVISQKPSRDICQRGTSLTIQCQVDSQVTMMFWYRQQPGQSLTLIATANQGSEATYESGFVIDKFPISRPNLTFSTLTVSNMSPEDSSIYLCSVARDRGYGYTFGSGTRLTVV.